This T cell receptor beta chain was observed in a study of shared clonotypes between healthy human individuals. Study-level background: With ages of 18 to 49, the donors were a couple of women and three men. Study observations and caveats: Sequencing depth was expected to affect clonotype sharing among donors.

Naive CD8 cells lacked CD45RO and underwent positive selection for CCR7, leaving out terminally differentiated effector memory CD45RA+ cells. This CDR3 has 15 residues. Germline CDR1 and CDR2: LGHNA and YSLEER. Trimming took 3 bases from V and 1 from J, leaving 13 bases between them. The assay was immunoSEQ multiplex PCR, and TCRdb's table has in-frame clones only and misses some. Among millions of clones listed, about 95% were seen once. A remark on this clone: As yet, its antigen is unknown.

The sequence came from a young man in good health. The rearrangement joins TRBV4-3 to TRBJ2-7; either TRBD1 or TRBD2 may fit D (5 bases each). Sequenced: naive CD8+ T cells sorted from blood. The CDR3 sequence: CASSQYRGSSYEQYF. The CDR3, as DNA: TGCGCCAGCAGCCAGTACCGGGGCTCGTCCTACGAGCAGTACTTC.